The 18 T cell receptor beta chains below all came from one sample that was sequenced in a study of STAT3 mutations in large granular lymphocyte leukemia. General observations from the study: At least one immunodominant TCR beta clonotype appeared in every T-cell large granular lymphocyte leukemia patient.

These receptors lack a known antigen. The assay was immunoSEQ multiplex PCR, and TCRdb's table has in-frame clones only and misses some. The sample lists approximately 1,100 clones, roughly 48% occurring once. Sequencing was carried out using peripheral blood mononuclear cells. These TCRs come from a male patient aged 50 to 59 with T-cell large granular lymphocyte leukemia. Some clones in this sample may be carry-over from other donors' samples.

Sample share makes this clone hyperexpanded. The rearrangement links TRBV7-9 to TRBJ2-7; 9 bases line up with TRBD1. The CDR3 is 15 residues long. The germline V gene encodes CDR1 SEHNR and CDR2 FQNEAQ (reference sequence). J gave up 0 bases and V 5 bases, and 5 bases lay outside the gene matches. The CDR3 DNA sequence: TGTGCCAGCAGCCCCCGGGACAGGGACTCCTACGAGCAGTACTTC. Its protein product is CASSPRDRDSYEQYF.

In this sample, this clone turned up a few times. The chain links TRBV6-5 to TRBJ2-7, with 9 bases lining up with TRBD1. V lost 6 bases and J lost 0; bases outside the gene matches: 6. The CDR3 contains 15 residues. Germline lookup yields CDR1 MNHEY and CDR2 SVGAGI. The CDR3 DNA reads as TGTGCCAGCAGAATGGGGACAGGGAGCTCCTACGAGCAGTACTTC. Protein product: CASRMGTGSSYEQYF.

The chain links TRBV18 to TRBJ2-2; D unclear. The CDR3 runs to 15 residues. Germline-derived CDR1 and CDR2 are KGHSH and LQKENI. Trimming shortened V by 10 bases and J by 2 bases, and 17 bases separated the two germline ends. The CDR3, as DNA: TGTGCCACCCAGGAAGTTTACCTTAACACCGGGGAGCTGTTTTTT. This sequence encodes CATQEVYLNTGELFF.

The rearrangement links TRBV5-1 to TRBJ2-7, with TRBD2 as a possible D gene (5 bases). The CDR3 extends over 15 amino acids. Germline V gene sequence: CDR1 SGHRS, CDR2 YFSETQ. V gave up 4 bases and J gave up 6 bases, with 20 bases separating them. In nucleotides, the CDR3 is TGCGCCAGCAGCCCCCGCGCGGAACCGCGGGTCGAGCAGTACTTC. Amino acids: CASSPRAEPRVEQYF.

The chain recombines TRBV5-1 with TRBJ2-3; 10 bases match TRBD1. This CDR3 is 14 amino acids long. V shed 4 bases, J shed 4 bases, and the junction held 3 bases outside the gene matches. In germline, CDR1 is SGHRS, CDR2 YFSETQ. The CDR3 loop is CASSAGQGSDTQYF. For the CDR3, the DNA is TGCGCCAGCAGCGCGGGACAGGGGTCAGATACGCAGTATTTT. Combining the CDR3 with reference TRBV5-1 and TRBJ2-3 gives the whole variable domain KAGVTQTPRYLIKTRGQQVTLSCSPISGHRSVSWYQQTPGQGLQFLFEYFSETQRNKGNFPGRFSGRQFSNSRSEMNVSTLELGDSALYLCASSAGQGSDTQYFGPGTRLTVL.

This rearrangement joins TRBV30 to TRBJ2-7; D remains ambiguous. V lost 4 bases and J 8 bases, leaving 21 bases between the germline ends. From germline, CDR1 is GTSNPN and CDR2 SVGIG (reference sequence). This CDR3 contains 14 residues. The CDR3, as DNA: TGTGCCTGGAAAAAGGACGGAGACGGAGTGCAGCAGTACTTC. Amino acid sequence: CAWKKDGDGVQQYF.

The rearrangement joins TRBV18 to TRBJ1-1, with D unclear. This CDR3 region has 13 residues. From germline, CDR1 is KGHSH and CDR2 LQKENI. V was shortened by 6 bases and J by 3 bases, with 11 bases between the two germline ends. In DNA form, the CDR3 reads TGTGCCAGCTCGGTGGGCGTAGACACTGAAGCTTTCTTT. Protein sequence: CASSVGVDTEAFF.

This clone was recorded once. This sequence joins TRBV7-9 and TRBJ2-1; a possible D gene is TRBD2 (5 bases). The CDR3 has 18 residues. Germline lookup yields CDR1 SEHNR and CDR2 FQNEAQ (reference sequence). V was trimmed by 0 bases and J by 0 bases, leaving 15 bases between them. For the CDR3, the DNA is TGTGCCAGCAGCTTAGCCCTTCTCCGGCGGGTCTCCTACAATGAGCAGTTCTTC. Protein: CASSLALLRRVSYNEQFF.

By share, this clone counts as large (0.1 to 1%). The chain couples TRBV6-5 to TRBJ2-7, with 12 bases identical to TRBD2. The V gene end was trimmed by 6 bases and the J gene end by 4 bases; junction bases not matched to a gene: 4. The CDR3 loop spans 14 amino acids. The germline CDR1 and CDR2 sequences are MNHEY and SVGAGI. The CDR3 DNA is TGTGCCAGCAGCTCCGGGACTAGCGGGTACGAGCAGTACTTC. Protein: CASSSGTSGYEQYF.

This rearrangement joins TRBV30 to TRBJ1-5, with a possible D match to TRBD1 (5 bases). The CDR3 is 16 residues long. The germline V gene has CDR1 GTSNPN and CDR2 SVGIG (reference sequence). Deletions cut 0 bases from V and 2 bases from J, with 14 bases between. The CDR3 nucleotides read TGTGCCTGGAGTGTACAGGCGGGTTTGGGCAATCAGCCCCAGCATTTT. This codes for CAWSVQAGLGNQPQHF.

The rearrangement uses TRBV30 and TRBJ1-2, with a tentative D call TRBD1 (5 bases). CDR3 length: 12 amino acids. The germline V gene encodes CDR1 GTSNPN and CDR2 SVGIG (reference sequence). V was clipped by 1 base and J by 8 bases, with 11 bases between them. The CDR3 protein is CAWSAQGWGYTF. The CDR3 DNA reads TGTGCCTGGAGTGCTCAGGGTTGGGGCTACACCTTC.

V gene TRBV7-9 combines with J gene TRBJ1-1, with no clear D. The V end was cut by 1 base, the J end by 5 bases, with 8 bases between. The germline CDR1 and CDR2 sequences are SEHNR and FQNEAQ (reference sequence). The CDR3 is made up of 13 amino acids. The CDR3 here is CASSLEDGTEAFF. The CDR3 DNA sequence: TGTGCCAGCAGCTTAGAAGACGGGACTGAAGCTTTCTTT. Using reference TRBV7-9 and TRBJ1-1 for the parts outside the CDR3, the full variable domain is DTGVSQNPRHKITKRGQNVTFRCDPISEHNRLYWYRQTLGQGPEFLTYFQNEAQLEKSRLLSDRFSAERPKGSFSTLEIQRTEQGDSAMYLCASSLEDGTEAFFGQGTRLTVV.

This clone was found a few times. The chain joins TRBV18 to TRBJ2-7, with D unclear. Trimming removed 2 bases from V and 1 base from J, with 6 bases in between. CDR1 is KGHSH and CDR2 is LQKENI in the germline V gene. The CDR3 is 13 amino acids. CDR3 loop: CASSPSTSYEQYF. The CDR3 DNA sequence: TGTGCCAGCTCACCATCTACTTCCTACGAGCAGTACTTC.

The chain is built from TRBV5-1 and TRBJ2-7, with D perhaps being TRBD1 or TRBD2 (5 bases each). Trimming stripped 0 bases from V and 5 bases from J, with 18 bases between. CDR3 length equals 16 residues. The V gene's germline CDR1 is SGHRS and CDR2 YFSETQ. CDR3 residues: CASSLASVHQGDEQYF. CDR3 nucleotides: TGCGCCAGCAGCTTGGCTTCGGTACATCAGGGAGACGAGCAGTACTTC.

CDR3 sequence: CAWSGLAGEEQFF. In nucleotides, the CDR3 is TGTGCCTGGAGTGGACTAGCGGGAGAAGAGCAGTTCTTC. This chain uses TRBV30 with TRBJ2-1; 12 bases fit TRBD2. V gave up 1 base and J gave up 10 bases; unmatched junction bases: 2. This CDR3 region has 13 residues. The germline V gene encodes CDR1 GTSNPN and CDR2 SVGIG (reference sequence).

By sample share, this clone is large (0.1 to 1%). The V and J genes are TRBV7-6 and TRBJ2-7, with 8 nucleotides matching TRBD2. With 1 base clipped from V and 0 bases from J, the junction kept 5 bases outside the gene matches. From germline, CDR1 is SGHVS and CDR2 FNYEAQ. The CDR3 extends over 16 amino acids. For the CDR3, the DNA is TGTGCCAGCAGCTTAGAACATGCGGGGGGCTCCTACGAGCAGTACTTC. Translation: CASSLEHAGGSYEQYF. Complete variable domain (other parts from reference TRBV7-6 and TRBJ2-7): GAGVSQSPRYKVTKRGQDVALRCDPISGHVSLYWYRQALGQGPEFLTYFNYEAQQDKSGLPNDRFSAERPEGSISTLTIQRTEQRDSAMYRCASSLEHAGGSYEQYFGPGTRLTVT.

The V and J genes are TRBV18 and TRBJ2-1; D remains ambiguous. V shed 2 bases and J shed 1 base, with 12 bases lying between them. This CDR3 contains 16 residues. From germline, CDR1 is KGHSH and CDR2 LQKENI. The CDR3 sequence is CASSPGRRPSYNEQFF. The CDR3 nucleotides are TGTGCCAGCTCACCAGGACGGCGGCCTTCCTACAATGAGCAGTTCTTC.

The CDR3 DNA is TGTGCCAGCAGCCCTTTCGATGGAGACACCGGGGAGCTGTTTTTT. As protein: CASSPFDGDTGELFF. The rearrangement links TRBV7-7 to TRBJ2-2; D is unresolved. This CDR3 contains 15 residues. Trimming pared 5 bases from V and 3 bases from J, leaving 13 bases between. Germline CDR1 and CDR2: SSHAT and FNYEAQ (reference sequence).